One sample yielded the 28 T cell receptor beta chains listed below, sequenced in a study of blood T cell repertoires in COVID-19. Some clones are missing from TCRdb's copy, which holds only in-frame ones; the method was immunoSEQ multiplex PCR. The table shows a few hundred thousand clones, with around 84% occurring only once. The source material was peripheral blood. All receptors come from a woman in her late teens or twenties with acute or convalescent COVID-19.

Remarks on this clone: The sample contains more than one DNA sequence encoding this CDR3. This sequence joins TRBV2 and TRBJ2-7; D not certain. The germline gives CDR1 SNHLY, CDR2 FYNNEI. CDR3 length: 11 residues. Trimming pared 5 bases from V and 3 bases from J, leaving 5 bases between. CDR3: CASSPRYEQYF. The CDR3 DNA is TGTGCCAGCAGTCCCCGCTACGAGCAGTACTTC.

The rearrangement uses TRBV9 and TRBJ2-1; 9 nucleotides align to TRBD1. From germline, CDR1 is SGDLS and CDR2 YYNGEE. V shed 4 bases, J shed 6 bases, and the junction held 11 bases outside the gene matches. This CDR3 region has 16 residues. The CDR3 coding sequence is TGTGCCAGCAGCTTAGCAGGGACAGGGATCGTCAATGAGCAGTTCTTC. Its protein product is CASSLAGTGIVNEQFF.

The chain couples TRBV25-1 to TRBJ2-1, with 8 bases lining up with TRBD1. With 8 bases clipped from V and 5 bases from J, the junction kept 14 bases outside the gene matches. This CDR3 has 16 amino acids. Germline V gene data show CDR1 as MGHDK and CDR2 as SYGVNS. As DNA, the CDR3 is TGTGCCAGCCGGAGGGCGGACAGGGAAAGGAACAATGAGCAGTTCTTC. Protein sequence: CASRRADRERNNEQFF.

V usage is TRBV11-1 and J usage is TRBJ2-7; 7 nucleotides line up with TRBD1. V lost 6 bases and J lost 3; bases outside the gene matches: 8. The V gene's germline CDR1 is SGHAT and CDR2 FQDESV (reference sequence). The length of the CDR3 is 14 residues. The CDR3: CASSSRTGFYEQYF. In DNA, the CDR3 is TGTGCCAGCAGTTCCAGGACAGGCTTCTACGAGCAGTACTTC.

This rearrangement joins TRBV3-1 (or the pseudogene TRBV3-2) to TRBJ2-1, with a weak D call TRBD1 (5 bases). Germline CDR1 reads LGHDT; CDR2 reads YNNKEL (reference sequence). Trimming took off 0 bases at V and 6 bases at J, with 18 bases between the two ends. This CDR3 has 17 amino acids. The CDR3 sequence is CASSQDWGEVPVNEQFF. The DNA for the CDR3 is TGTGCCAGCAGCCAAGATTGGGGCGAGGTGCCGGTCAATGAGCAGTTCTTC.

This clone was found once. The CDR3: CATARQGLNYGYTF. The CDR3 DNA follows: TGTGCCACCGCACGACAGGGGCTTAACTATGGCTACACCTTC. V gene TRBV6-5 combines with J gene TRBJ1-2; 8 positions agree with TRBD1. J gave up 1 base and V 10 bases, and 8 bases lay outside the gene matches. Germline-derived CDR1 and CDR2 are MNHEY and SVGAGI. The CDR3 runs 14 residues.

V gene TRBV29-1 combines with J gene TRBJ2-5; D unresolved. V was pared by 0 bases and J by 0 bases, with 5 bases between. CDR1 is SQVTM, CDR2 ANQGSEA, per germline. CDR3 length: 13 amino acids. The CDR3: CSVEEHNQETQYF. The CDR3 DNA reads TGCAGCGTTGAAGAACATAACCAAGAGACCCAGTACTTC.

The sample holds a few counts of this clone. The chain joins TRBV3-1 (or the pseudogene TRBV3-2) to TRBJ2-5, with D tentatively TRBD1 (6 bases). Germline CDR1 LGHDT, CDR2 YNNKEL (reference sequence). The V gene lost 6 bases and the J gene lost 2 bases, with 10 bases spanning the gap. The CDR3 is 13 amino acids. The CDR3 reads CASRNGQQETQYF. In DNA, the CDR3 is TGTGCCAGCAGAAATGGACAGCAAGAGACCCAGTACTTC.

The CDR3 DNA sequence: TGTGCCAGCAGTCTTTTAGCGGGAGGGGCCTACGAGCAGTACTTC. Translation gives CASSLLAGGAYEQYF. V gene TRBV6-6 combines with J gene TRBJ2-7; 11 bases map to TRBD2. The germline CDR1 and CDR2 sequences are MNHNY and SVGAGI (reference sequence). The J segment lost 2 bases and the V segment lost 5 bases, leaving 5 bases of the junction unmatched. This CDR3 spans 15 amino acids.

This clone came up once. V and J are TRBV27 and TRBJ1-4; tentatively, D is TRBD1 (5 bases). The germline gives CDR1 MNHEY, CDR2 SMNVEV (reference sequence). Trimming took off 7 bases at V and 0 bases at J, with 6 bases between the two ends. The CDR3 is 13 residues long. The DNA of the CDR3 is TGTGCCAGCAAAGGGGCAACTAATGAAAAACTGTTTTTT. This codes for CASKGATNEKLFF.

As concerns this clone: Other DNA sequences within the sample encode an identical CDR3. The V call is TRBV6-5, the J call TRBJ2-7; D call uncertain. Germline lookup yields CDR1 MNHEY and CDR2 SVGAGI. The CDR3 is 13 residues long. Trimming removed 0 bases from V and 0 bases from J, with 3 bases in between. CDR3 region: CASSYSSSYEQYF. The CDR3 region has the DNA TGTGCCAGCAGTTACTCGAGCTCCTACGAGCAGTACTTC.

CDR3 protein: CASSESLGQQNTEAFF. CDR3 DNA sequence: TGCGCCAGCAGTGAGTCTTTGGGACAGCAGAACACTGAAGCTTTCTTT. V gene TRBV10-1 combines with J gene TRBJ1-1; TRBD1 matches at 7 bases. CDR1 and CDR2 from the germline V gene are WNHNN and SYGVQD (reference sequence). The CDR3 consists of 16 residues. Germline trimming cut 0 bases from V and 1 base from J; bases unmatched to any gene: 5.

The rearrangement joins TRBV12-5 to TRBJ1-1; D not certain. Trimming took off 4 bases at V and 4 bases at J, with 13 bases between the two ends. Per germline, CDR1 LGHNT and CDR2 FRNRAP. The CDR3 sequence is 14 residues long. CDR3 region: CASGSFQIPTEAFF. The CDR3, as DNA: TGTGCTAGTGGTTCCTTCCAGATCCCCACTGAAGCTTTCTTT. Full variable domain (remainder filled in from reference TRBV12-5 and TRBJ1-1): DARVTQTPRHKVTEMGQEVTMRCQPILGHNTVFWYRQTMMQGLELLAYFRNRAPLDDSGMPKDRFSAEMPDATLATLKIQPSEPRDSAVYFCASGSFQIPTEAFFGQGTRLTVV.

The chain joins TRBV20-1 to TRBJ2-5, with a weak D call TRBD2 (6 bases). Germline CDR1 and CDR2: DFQATT and SNEGSKA (reference sequence). V was pared by 6 bases and J by 5 bases, with 10 bases between. The CDR3 spans 11 residues. The DNA for the CDR3 is TGCAGTGCGATCGCGGGGGAGACCCAGTACTTC. This gives the protein CSAIAGETQYF.

This rearrangement joins TRBV7-9 to TRBJ2-5; 8 nucleotides align to TRBD1. J was trimmed by 4 bases and V by 5 bases; bases with no gene match: 9. This CDR3 region has 15 residues. Germline loops: CDR1 SEHNR, CDR2 FQNEAQ (reference sequence). DNA of the CDR3: TGTGCCAGCAGCCCAGTCACAGGGGGGAGAGAGACCCAGTACTTC. Residues: CASSPVTGGRETQYF.

The chain combines TRBV15 with TRBJ1-2; the match to TRBD1 covers 7 bases. With 3 bases clipped from V and 13 bases from J, the junction kept 8 bases outside the gene matches. CDR3 size: 12 residues. Germline CDR1 LNHNV, CDR2 YYDKDF (reference sequence). The CDR3 loop reads CATSRDRQGPTF. In DNA form, the CDR3 reads TGTGCCACCAGCAGGGATCGACAGGGACCCACCTTC. The full variable domain, with the rest looked up from reference TRBV15 and TRBJ1-2, is DAMVIQNPRYQVTQFGKPVTLSCSQTLNHNVMYWYQQKSSQAPKLLFHYYDKDFNNEADTPDNFQSRRPNTSFCFLDIRSPGLGDTAMYLCATSRDRQGPTFGSGTRLTVV.

This clone was detected ten times or more. The sample holds other DNA sequences that translate to the same CDR3. The rearrangement links TRBV2 to TRBJ1-1; D gene ambiguous. The germline gives CDR1 SNHLY, CDR2 FYNNEI. V lost 5 bases to trimming and J lost 5 bases, with 9 bases between them. This CDR3 comprises 12 residues. The CDR3 is CASSPRGTEAFF. The CDR3 nucleotides are TGTGCCAGCAGTCCCCGGGGAACTGAAGCTTTCTTT.

This sequence joins TRBV7-9 and TRBJ1-1; the D gene is possibly TRBD1 (5 bases). V gave up 5 bases and J gave up 0 bases, with 10 bases separating them. Germline CDR1 reads SEHNR; CDR2 reads FQNEAQ (reference sequence). The CDR3 is 14 amino acids. CDR3 DNA: TGTGCCAGCAGCCAAGACAGCTTGAACACTGAAGCTTTCTTT. Translating gives CASSQDSLNTEAFF.

The chain uses TRBV9 and TRBJ2-1; perhaps TRBD2 as D (6 bases). This CDR3 spans 15 amino acids. Germline V CDR1 and CDR2: SGDLS, YYNGEE. Deletions cut 0 bases from V and 7 bases from J, with 14 bases between. In DNA, the CDR3 is TGTGCCAGCAGCGTAGGTGGCGGTGGGGGGAATGAGCAGTTCTTC. Translated: CASSVGGGGGNEQFF.

CDR3 sequence: CASSPGLASGEQYF. CDR3 bases: TGTGCCAGCAGCCCTGGACTAGCTTCGGGCGAGCAGTACTTC. V gene TRBV5-6 combines with J gene TRBJ2-7; 8 bases align to TRBD2. Germline V CDR1 and CDR2: SGHDT, YYEEEE. Trimming cost V 4 bases and J 6 bases; bases outside gene matches: 9. This CDR3 spans 14 amino acids.

The V call is TRBV18, the J call TRBJ1-1, with D perhaps matching TRBD1 (5 bases). V was trimmed by 2 bases and J by 5 bases, leaving 15 bases between them. This CDR3 comprises 15 residues. Germline CDR1 KGHSH, CDR2 LQKENI. CDR3 residues: CASSPGGNTGTEAFF. CDR3 DNA: TGTGCCAGCTCACCAGGGGGGAACACGGGGACTGAAGCTTTCTTT.

J is TRBJ2-6 and V is TRBV9; no reliable D call. The CDR3 totals 16 residues. The germline gives CDR1 SGDLS, CDR2 YYNGEE. The V gene lost 2 bases and the J gene lost 0 bases, with 9 bases spanning the gap. CDR3: CASSVSHSSGANVLTF. For the CDR3, the DNA is TGTGCCAGCAGCGTTTCCCACTCCTCTGGGGCCAACGTCCTGACTTTC. Based on the CDR3 plus reference TRBV9 and TRBJ2-6, the full variable domain is DSGVTQTPKHLITATGQRVTLRCSPRSGDLSVYWYQQSLDQGLQFLIQYYNGEERAKGNILERFSAQQFPDLHSELNLSSLELGDSALYFCASSVSHSSGANVLTFGAGSRLTVL.

CDR3 protein: CASSVLTGGGETQYF. CDR3 DNA sequence: TGTGCCAGCAGCGTTCTAACGGGAGGTGGAGAGACCCAGTACTTC. The chain joins TRBV9 to TRBJ2-5; TRBD2 agrees at 7 bases. V shed 2 bases and J 4 bases; nucleotides not matched to a gene: 8. The CDR3 covers 15 residues. Germline CDR1 and CDR2: SGDLS and YYNGEE.

The V gene is TRBV19, the J gene TRBJ1-5; TRBD1 matches 8 bases. This CDR3 has 15 residues. V trimming: 3 bases; J trimming: 4 bases; junction bases outside the gene matches: 5. Germline V gene lookup returns CDR1 LNHDA and CDR2 SQIVND (reference sequence). This chain's CDR3 is CASSIEDRDNQPQHF. In nucleotides, the CDR3 is TGTGCCAGTAGTATCGAGGACAGGGATAATCAGCCCCAGCATTTT.

The chain couples TRBV7-3 to TRBJ2-7; 15 bases fit TRBD2. V lost 4 bases and J lost 6; bases outside the gene matches: 7. Germline V gives CDR1 SGHTA, CDR2 FQGTGA. There are 16 residues in the CDR3. CDR3 DNA sequence: TGTGCCAGCAGCTCAAACCCGGGACTAGCGGGAGGCGAGCAGTACTTC. Its protein product is CASSSNPGLAGGEQYF. Based on the CDR3 plus reference TRBV7-3 and TRBJ2-7, the full variable domain is GAGVSQTPSNKVTEKGKYVELRCDPISGHTALYWYRQSLGQGPEFLIYFQGTGAADDSGLPNDRFFAVRPEGSVSTLKIQRTERGDSAVYLCASSSNPGLAGGEQYFGPGTRLTVT.

The chain uses TRBV20-1 and TRBJ2-5; TRBD2 might be the D (6 bases). From germline, CDR1 is DFQATT and CDR2 SNEGSKA (reference sequence). The CDR3 runs to 11 residues. The V gene lost 5 bases and the J gene lost 5 bases, with 9 bases spanning the gap. The CDR3: CSASGEETQYF. The CDR3 DNA sequence: TGCAGTGCTTCGGGAGAGGAGACCCAGTACTTC.

This clone has a count of ten or more. The gene calls are TRBV7-8 and TRBJ1-6; 8 positions agree with TRBD1. Germline values: CDR1 SGHVS, CDR2 FQNEAQ. This CDR3 contains 20 residues. The V and J ends lost 4 bases and 4 bases, in that order; junction bases with no gene match: 18. The CDR3 is CASSSLPGQDPAHYNSPLHF. The DNA of the CDR3 is TGTGCCAGCAGCTCCTTGCCGGGACAGGACCCAGCGCATTATAATTCACCCCTCCACTTT.

Only one count was recorded for this clone. The V call is TRBV4-1, the J call TRBJ2-5; tentative D call: TRBD2 (7 bases). Trimming removed 4 bases at V and 1 base at J, with 19 bases between. Germline V gene data show CDR1 as MGHRA and CDR2 as YSYEKL. The CDR3 is 17 amino acids. The CDR3 is CASSLQGGGGGQETQYF. As DNA, the CDR3 is TGCGCCAGCAGCCTCCAAGGGGGAGGGGGAGGCCAAGAGACCCAGTACTTC.